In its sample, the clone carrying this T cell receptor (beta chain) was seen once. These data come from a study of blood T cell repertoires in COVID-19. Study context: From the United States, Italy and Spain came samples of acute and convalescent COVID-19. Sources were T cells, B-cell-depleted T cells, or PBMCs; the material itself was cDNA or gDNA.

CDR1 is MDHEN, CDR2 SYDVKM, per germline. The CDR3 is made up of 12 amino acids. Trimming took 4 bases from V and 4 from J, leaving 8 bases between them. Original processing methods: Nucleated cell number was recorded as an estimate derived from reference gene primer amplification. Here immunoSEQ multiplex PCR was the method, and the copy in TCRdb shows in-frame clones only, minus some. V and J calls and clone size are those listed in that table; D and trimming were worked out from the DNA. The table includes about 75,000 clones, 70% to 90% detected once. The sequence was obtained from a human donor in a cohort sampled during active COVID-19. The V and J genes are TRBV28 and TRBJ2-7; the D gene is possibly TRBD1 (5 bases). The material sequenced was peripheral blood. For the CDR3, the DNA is TGTGCCAGCAGTTCGGACACTTACGAGCAGTACTTC. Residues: CASSSDTYEQYF.